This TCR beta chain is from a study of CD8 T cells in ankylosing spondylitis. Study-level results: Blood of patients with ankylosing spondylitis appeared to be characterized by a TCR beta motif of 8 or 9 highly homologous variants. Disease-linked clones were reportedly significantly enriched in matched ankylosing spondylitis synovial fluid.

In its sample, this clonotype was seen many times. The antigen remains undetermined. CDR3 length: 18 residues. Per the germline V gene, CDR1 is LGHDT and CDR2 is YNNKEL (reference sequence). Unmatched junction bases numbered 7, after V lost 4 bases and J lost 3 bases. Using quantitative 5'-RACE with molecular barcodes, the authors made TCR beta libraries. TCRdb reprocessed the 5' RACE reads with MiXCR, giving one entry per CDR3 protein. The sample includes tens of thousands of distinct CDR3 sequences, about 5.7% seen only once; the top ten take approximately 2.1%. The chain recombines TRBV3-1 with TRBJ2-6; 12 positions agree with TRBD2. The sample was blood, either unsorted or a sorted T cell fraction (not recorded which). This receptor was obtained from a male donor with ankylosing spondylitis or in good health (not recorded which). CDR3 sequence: CASSRILAGGFGANVLTF. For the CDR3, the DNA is TGTGCCAGCAGCCGAATACTAGCGGGGGGCTTTGGGGCCAACGTCCTGACTTTC.